The 22 T cell receptor beta chains given below trace back to one sample, sequenced in a study of Graves' ophthalmopathy and Graves' hyperthyroidism. Amplified material comprised TCR beta CDR3 regions derived from RNA transcripts. HTBI-primed first-round RT-PCR preceded second-round multiplex PCR. TCRdb reprocessed the multiplex PCR reads via MiXCR and lists one record per CDR3 protein. Altogether approximately 640,000 distinct CDR3 sequences are present, about 38% being singletons, with the ten largest covering about 3.3%. The sequencing sample was made of peripheral blood. The receptors here all came from an adult man with Graves' ophthalmopathy.

Details on this clonotype: Since a much larger clone is just one base distant, this may be a read error. The V and J genes are TRBV20-1 and TRBJ2-7; D is perhaps TRBD1 or TRBD2 (5 bases each). The CDR3 totals 13 residues. Between the trimmed V and J ends, which lost 4 bases and 5 bases, there was a span of 15 bases. Germline CDR1 is DFQATT and CDR2 is SNEGSKA (reference sequence). CDR3 DNA sequence: TGCAGTGCTAACCGGGGCAGGGTCCACGAGCAGTACTTC. Encoded protein: CSANRGRVHEQYF.

This clonotype has only one observation. This may come from a read error, since a much larger clone is one base off. The V call is TRBV19, the J call TRBJ1-5; 7 bases match TRBD1. V shed 3 bases, J shed 4 bases, and the junction held 0 bases outside the gene matches. The germline V gene has CDR1 LNHDA and CDR2 SQIVND (reference sequence). The CDR3 consists of 13 residues. CDR3 bases: TGTGCCAGTAGTATGGGACAGAATCAGCCCCAGCATTTT. Translated, it gives CASSMGQNQPQHF.

This clonotype was recorded many times. This chain connects TRBV9 to TRBJ2-6; TRBD1 is a possible D gene (6 bases). The germline V gene has CDR1 SGDLS and CDR2 YYNGEE. The CDR3 spans 16 residues. Trimming removed 7 bases at V and 0 bases at J, with 14 bases between. The CDR3 DNA reads as TGTGCCAGCGCGCCAGGACAGATCTCTGGGGCCAACGTCCTGACTTTC. Translated: CASAPGQISGANVLTF.

This sequence joins TRBV6-5 and TRBJ1-2; D call uncertain. The CDR3 extends over 15 amino acids. V lost 2 bases, J lost 6 bases, and 16 bases lay in between. Looked up from germline, CDR1 is MNHEY and CDR2 is SVGAGI. CDR3 sequence reads: CASSYGQTPRDGYTF. The CDR3 bases are TGTGCCAGCAGTTACGGGCAGACTCCACGCGATGGCTACACCTTC.

As to this clonotype: Germline is not matched at one junction end, which may reflect a read error. The chain recombines TRBV12-3 or TRBV12-4 with TRBJ2-7; D ambiguous. The CDR3 loop spans 12 amino acids. As DNA, the CDR3 is TGTGCTAGTGGTTTGCAGGTTTACGGGCAGTACTTC. Translated, it gives CASGLQVYGQYF.

This clonotype came up a few times. The V and J genes are TRBV9 and TRBJ2-2; 8 nucleotides match TRBD2. V trimming: 4 bases; J trimming: 3 bases; junction bases outside the gene matches: 5. Germline V CDR1 and CDR2: SGDLS, YYNGEE. The CDR3 runs to 15 residues. For the CDR3, the DNA is TGTGCCAGCAGCCCTAGACTAGCGCACACCGGGGAGCTGTTTTTT. Its translation: CASSPRLAHTGELFF.

This clonotype has ten or more counts. This sequence joins TRBV7-9 and TRBJ1-5, with D unresolved. Trimming took off 5 bases at V and 6 bases at J, with 8 bases between the two ends. The CDR3 spans 12 residues. Looked up from germline, CDR1 is SEHNR and CDR2 is FQNEAQ (reference sequence). The CDR3 loop reads CASSITGQPQHF. CDR3 coding DNA: TGTGCCAGCAGCATAACTGGTCAGCCCCAGCATTTT.

V usage is TRBV10-3 and J usage is TRBJ2-7; D gene ambiguous. CDR3 length equals 12 residues. The ends were cut back, 7 bases at V and 0 bases at J, with 7 bases in the middle. Germline assignment: CDR1 ENHRY and CDR2 SYGVKD. CDR3 amino acids: CAIIFVSYEQYF. In DNA form, the CDR3 reads TGTGCCATCATCTTCGTCTCCTACGAGCAGTACTTC.

This clonotype has a count of ten or more. Written as DNA, the CDR3 is TGTGCCAGCAGTTACGGGGACAACTATGGCTACACCTTC. Residues: CASSYGDNYGYTF. J is TRBJ1-2 and V is TRBV6-5; weak D call: TRBD1 (5 bases). This CDR3 is 13 amino acids long. Germline loops: CDR1 MNHEY, CDR2 SVGAGI. The V end lost 2 bases, the J end lost 2 bases, and 6 bases lay between the germline ends.

With respect to this clonotype: The junction differs from germline at one of its ends, possibly a read error. The gene calls are TRBV5-1 and TRBJ1-3; D unclear. In germline, CDR1 is SGHRS, CDR2 YFSETQ. The CDR3 covers 14 residues. The CDR3 bases are TGCGCCAGCAGCTTGGGGAGATCTGGAAGCACCATATATTTT. Protein product: CASSLGRSGSTIYF.

This clonotype was counted ten times or more. V is TRBV7-2 and J is TRBJ1-2; D gene uncertain. The CDR3 has 12 amino acids. Trimming stripped 5 bases from V and 4 bases from J, with 8 bases between. CDR1 and CDR2 (germline): SGHTA, FQGNSA. The CDR3 sequence is CASSPGLYGYTF. CDR3 in DNA: TGTGCCAGCAGCCCCGGCCTCTATGGCTACACCTTC. The complete variable domain, with remaining parts taken from reference TRBV7-2 and TRBJ1-2, reads GAGVSQSPSNKVTEKGKDVELRCDPISGHTALYWYRQSLGQGLEFLIYFQGNSAPDKSGLPSDRFSAERTGGSVSTLTIQRTQQEDSAVYLCASSPGLYGYTFGSGTRLTVV.

This chain uses TRBV27 with TRBJ2-2; 7 bases align to TRBD1. V lost 3 bases and J lost 2; bases outside the gene matches: 6. CDR3 size: 16 residues. Germline-derived CDR1 and CDR2 are MNHEY and SMNVEV (reference sequence). CDR3 in amino acids: CASSFPGQLNTGELFF. CDR3 nucleotides: TGTGCCAGCAGTTTCCCGGGACAGCTAAACACCGGGGAGCTGTTTTTT.

This clonotype was seen ten or more times. The chain links TRBV6-5 to TRBJ1-6; D uncertain. The V gene's germline CDR1 is MNHEY and CDR2 SVGAGI. V lost 8 bases and J lost 8, with 10 bases in between. This CDR3 has 12 amino acids. The CDR3 protein is CASAQADSPLHF. In nucleotides, the CDR3 is TGTGCCAGCGCCCAGGCCGATTCACCCCTCCACTTT.

This clonotype was recorded many times. J is TRBJ1-5 and V is TRBV5-1; no clear D gene. Germline CDR1 reads SGHRS; CDR2 reads YFSETQ. V was trimmed by 5 bases and J by 3 bases, leaving 9 bases between them. This CDR3 has 13 amino acids. The CDR3 DNA is TGCGCCAGCAGAGCGAGTGACAATCAGCCCCAGCATTTT. Protein: CASRASDNQPQHF.

As concerns this clonotype: This may come from a read error, since a much larger clone is one base off. The chain uses TRBV5-4 and TRBJ2-7; TRBD1 matches at 7 bases. Looked up from germline, CDR1 is SGHNT and CDR2 is YYREEE (reference sequence). CDR3 size: 14 residues. The CDR3 reads CACSSTGIEYEQYF. The DNA for the CDR3 is TGTGCCTGCAGCTCGACAGGGATAGAATACGAGCAGTACTTC.

This clonotype was counted a few times. This chain joins TRBV12-3 or TRBV12-4 and TRBJ2-5, with D possibly TRBD2 on 6 matching bases. The CDR3 loop spans 15 amino acids. Trimming stripped 4 bases from V and 5 bases from J, with 17 bases between. This CDR3 reads CASSYSTARGETQYF. The CDR3 region has the DNA TGTGCCAGCAGTTACTCGACCGCTCGGGGGGAGACCCAGTACTTC.

This chain joins TRBV7-9 and TRBJ1-1; D remains unclear. V was cut by 5 bases and J by 0 bases, with 13 bases left in between. The CDR3 sequence is 15 residues long. Germline loops: CDR1 SEHNR, CDR2 FQNEAQ (reference sequence). The CDR3 region is CASSLSGSMNTEAFF. The CDR3 nucleotides are TGTGCCAGCAGCCTAAGTGGTAGCATGAACACTGAAGCTTTCTTT.

This clonotype was seen ten or more times. The chain couples TRBV19 to TRBJ2-5, with 13 bases fitting TRBD2. The CDR3 runs to 14 residues. Germline trimming cut 5 bases from V and 5 bases from J; bases unmatched to any gene: 2. CDR1 is LNHDA, CDR2 SQIVND, per germline (reference sequence). CDR3 region: CASSGLAGVETQYF. In nucleotides, the CDR3 is TGTGCCAGTAGTGGACTAGCGGGAGTTGAGACCCAGTACTTC.

The chain carries TRBV25-1 and TRBJ2-1, with no clear D. The CDR3 has 19 residues. From germline, CDR1 is MGHDK and CDR2 SYGVNS. V lost 2 bases and J lost 2, with 22 bases in between. The CDR3 DNA reads TGTGCCAGCAGTGAAAGATCGGGTATGGCTCAGCCTCCCTACAATGAGCAGTTCTTC. Translation: CASSERSGMAQPPYNEQFF.

This clonotype was counted at least ten times. The chain has TRBV29-1 and TRBJ1-1, with 7 bases matching TRBD1. J was trimmed by 1 base and V by 0 bases; bases with no gene match: 8. Looked up from germline, CDR1 is SQVTM and CDR2 is ANQGSEA. CDR3 length: 16 amino acids. CDR3 in amino acids: CSVEDLARTGNTEAFF. CDR3 DNA: TGCAGCGTTGAAGACCTCGCCCGGACAGGGAACACTGAAGCTTTCTTT. Filled out from reference TRBV29-1 and TRBJ1-1, the complete variable domain reads SAVISQKPSRDICQRGTSLTIQCQVDSQVTMMFWYRQQPGQSLTLIATANQGSEATYESGFVIDKFPISRPNLTFSTLTVSNMSPEDSSIYLCSVEDLARTGNTEAFFGQGTRLTVV.

The V call is TRBV6-1, the J call TRBJ1-5; 8 bases match TRBD1. The ends lost 8 bases at V and 1 base at J; junction bases unmatched: 10. The CDR3 is 16 residues long. Germline values: CDR1 MNHNS, CDR2 SASEGT. For the CDR3, the DNA is TGTGCCAGCTCACCCAACGGACAGGGCAGCAATCAGCCCCAGCATTTT. It yields the protein CASSPNGQGSNQPQHF.

This sequence joins TRBV5-8 and TRBJ1-1; 7 bases align to TRBD1. V shed 4 bases, J shed 7 bases, and the junction held 10 bases outside the gene matches. The CDR3 extends over 14 amino acids. CDR1 SGHTS and CDR2 YDEGEE come from the germline V gene. The CDR3 sequence is CASSGAVGGDEAFF. The CDR3 DNA follows: TGTGCCAGCAGCGGGGCGGTAGGGGGCGATGAAGCTTTCTTT.